This T cell receptor beta chain was sequenced in a study of CD8 T cells in Susac syndrome. The ends were cut back, 3 bases at V and 4 bases at J, with 12 bases in the middle. This CDR3 region has 15 residues. The V gene's germline CDR1 is MGHDK and CDR2 SYGVNS. Random-hexamer reverse transcription was applied to 0.5 to 1 ug RNA. A single record per CDR3 protein comes from TCRdb applying MiXCR to the immunoSEQ multiplex PCR reads. The sample holds roughly 330,000 distinct CDR3 sequences, approximately 90% seen once. V gene TRBV25-1 combines with J gene TRBJ2-2, with D possibly called TRBD1 or TRBD2 (5 bases each). Sequencing input: CD4+ T cells from PBMCs. The receptor comes from a human donor with multiple sclerosis. CDR3 DNA: TGTGCCAGCAGTGATGGGGACCCGAGCACCGGGGAGCTGTTTTTT. It specifies CASSDGDPSTGELFF.